This entry concerns a single TCR beta chain. This sample is part of a study of memory CD4+ T cells and cytomegalovirus serostatus. As for the study in general: Of the healthy Belgian adults, 9 were CMV seropositive and 24 seronegative.

Single viable CD3+CD4+CD8-CD45RO+ cells were sorted as the memory CD4+ T cells. The CDR3 runs 15 residues. V was cut by 6 bases and J by 7 bases, with 20 bases left in between. CDR1 is SGHKS, CDR2 YYEKEE, per germline (reference sequence). Per the study methods: After removing out-of-frame reads, around 2.2 million distinct TCRbeta sequences remained. Sequenced by immunoSEQ multiplex PCR; TCRdb stores in-frame clones only, minus some. V, J and clone size reflect that table, while D and trimming were determined from the DNA. Counted here are under 75,000 clones, around three quarters occurring once; the ten biggest clones make up over 0.4%.

The TCR was taken from an adult in good health and CMV-seronegative. Some clones in this sample may be carry-over from other donors' samples. What was sequenced was memory CD4+ T cells from blood. The chain links TRBV5-5 to TRBJ2-1; perhaps D is TRBD1 or TRBD2 (5 bases each). CDR3 DNA sequence: TGTGCCAGCACCGCCGTGTCAGGGACGGGGAATGAGCAGTTCTTC. It specifies CASTAVSGTGNEQFF.